Sequencing of this T cell receptor beta chain was carried out in a study of Ad26.COV2.S vaccination and SARS-CoV-2 variants. Overall study findings and caveats: Considerable breadth of spike-specific CD8+ and CD4+ T cell responses has reportedly been documented following vaccination. Responses of T cells in total may have been underestimated by the TCR breadth and depth analyses.

This CDR3 spans 10 amino acids. CDR1 is SEHNR and CDR2 is FQNEAQ in the germline V gene (reference sequence). Trimming cost V 5 bases and J 9 bases, with 4 bases left between them. In the case of this clone: What it binds is not known.

Regarding treatment: over 15 received Ad26.COV2.S at low or high dose, single or two shots; 5 received placebo; per-sample allocation not given. Material that was analyzed had been drawn on day 63 after the first vaccine or placebo injection. Donor was an adult aged 18-55 years in Boston. The table came from immunoSEQ multiplex PCR; TCRdb's copy has only in-frame clones and leaves some out. The sample shows under 600,000 clones, approximately 90% of them seen only once. The sequence came from a person between 18 and 59 years old who received the Ad26.COV2.S COVID-19 vaccine or a placebo. This chain links TRBV7-9 with TRBJ2-2; no reliable D call. The sequencing used peripheral blood, collected in a trial of Ad26.COV2.S vaccine versus placebo. Written as DNA, the CDR3 is TGTGCCAGCAGCCTAAGGGAGCTGTTTTTT. Translated, it gives CASSLRELFF.